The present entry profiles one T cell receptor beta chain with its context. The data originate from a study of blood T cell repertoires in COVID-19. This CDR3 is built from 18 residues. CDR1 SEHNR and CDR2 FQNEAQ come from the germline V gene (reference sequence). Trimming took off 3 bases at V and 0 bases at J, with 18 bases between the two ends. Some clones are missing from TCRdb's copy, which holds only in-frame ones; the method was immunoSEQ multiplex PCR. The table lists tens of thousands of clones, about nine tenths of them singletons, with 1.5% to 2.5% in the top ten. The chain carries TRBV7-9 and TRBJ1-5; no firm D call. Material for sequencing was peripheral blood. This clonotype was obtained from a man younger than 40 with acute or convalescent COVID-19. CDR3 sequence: CASSFAPLGLNSNQPQHF. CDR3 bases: TGTGCCAGCAGCTTTGCCCCTCTCGGTTTGAATAGCAATCAGCCCCAGCATTTT.